This TCR beta chain was retrieved from a study of blood T cells in healthy people across ages. The study's findings and limits: Unsorted PBMCs ruled out conclusive naive versus antigen-experienced comparison. Per million T cells, TCR beta diversity dropped about linearly as age rose.

The CDR3 loop spans 14 amino acids. In germline, CDR1 is MGHDK, CDR2 SYGVNS. V shed 8 bases and J shed 5 bases, with 18 bases lying between them. Together with a sample-barcoded 5' primer, a J-beta primer mix was included in a second PCR lasting about 6 to 11 cycles. Samples each returned at least 3 million CDR3-containing paired-end reads. Using its own MiXCR run on the 5' RACE reads, TCRdb lists one record per CDR3 protein. This sample has some 1,800,000 distinct CDR3 sequences, with about two fifths found just once. Regarding this clonotype: Its antigen is undetermined.

Sequenced input: blood. This receptor was obtained from a human donor in good health. The chain has TRBV25-1 and TRBJ2-5; a weak D match, TRBD1 (6 bases). The CDR3 region has the DNA TGTGCCAGCGGAACCACCCGACAGGCGGAGACCCAGTACTTC. This translates into CASGTTRQAETQYF. The complete variable domain, with remaining parts taken from reference TRBV25-1 and TRBJ2-5, reads EADIYQTPRYLVIGTGKKITLECSQTMGHDKMYWYQQDPGMELHLIHYSYGVNSTEKGDLSSESTVSRIRTEHFPLTLESARPSHTSQYLCASGTTRQAETQYFGPGTRLLVL.